This T cell receptor beta chain appears in the sequencing data of a study of sequential checkpoint blockade in melanoma. Background on the study: After both sequences, patients received maintenance nivolumab. About 88 pretreatment tumor DNA samples were TCRβ immunosequenced. Over 20 patients had matched tumor biopsies before treatment and at week 13 after nivolumab or ipilimumab alone. Study findings and constraints: PD-L1 staining and CD8+ counts, not mutational load, tracked tumor T-cell clonality.

With regard to this clone: Its antigen is as yet unknown.

The table came from immunoSEQ multiplex PCR; TCRdb's copy has only in-frame clones and leaves some out. This sample has several thousand clones; about 26% occur once, and the top ten carry more than 20%. V dropped 2 bases and J dropped 7 bases, with 14 bases sitting between them. Germline assignment: CDR1 KGHSH and CDR2 LQKENI. The CDR3 is made up of 14 amino acids. Stated treatment: randomized to nivolumab then ipilimumab (arm A) or the reverse (arm B). The sequencing here drew on tumor tissue (inferred from file names), taken from a patient given nivolumab and ipilimumab in sequence. This chain uses TRBV18 with TRBJ1-1; D is ambiguous. The receptor comes from a human donor with melanoma. The CDR3 DNA reads as TGTGCCAGCTCACCAGCCGATCACGTCCTTGAAGCTTTCTTT. This codes for CASSPADHVLEAFF.